Each of the 25 T cell receptor beta chains below was sequenced from the same sample in a study of T cell repertoires in cytomegalovirus infection. These receptors are not linked to any known antigen. TCRdb fed the reads into MiXCR, producing one record per CDR3 protein. This table has approximately 910,000 distinct CDR3 sequences, 30% to 40% appearing once. Specimen: cultured CD8+ T cells from PBMCs, collected from culture after CMV antigen stimulation. All receptors come from a human donor in good health (CMV status not recorded). Some clones in this sample may be carry-over from other donors' samples.

The chain carries TRBV6-5 and TRBJ2-1; unclear D gene. From germline, CDR1 is MNHEY and CDR2 SVGAGI. The V gene lost 4 bases and the J gene lost 0 bases, with 10 bases spanning the gap. The CDR3 is made up of 15 amino acids. In DNA, the CDR3 is TGTGCCAGCAGTTCGCTAAGTGGCTCCTACAATGAGCAGTTCTTC. Translated, it gives CASSSLSGSYNEQFF.

This clonotype was detected many times. The V call is TRBV7-6, the J call TRBJ2-1; D is perhaps TRBD1 (6 bases). The CDR3 is made up of 14 amino acids. V was pared by 3 bases and J by 8 bases, with 14 bases between. The germline CDR1 and CDR2 sequences are SGHVS and FNYEAQ. The CDR3 is CASSLWTEGYEQFF. The CDR3 DNA reads TGTGCCAGCAGCTTGTGGACAGAAGGATATGAGCAGTTCTTC.

The V gene is TRBV12-3 or TRBV12-4, the J gene TRBJ1-1; no definite D call. V was trimmed by 5 bases and J by 11 bases, leaving 21 bases between them. The CDR3 is 14 residues long. CDR3 nucleotide sequence: TGTGCCAGCAGTATCGACCCCGGGATCGCGGGGGCTTTCTTT. Translating it yields CASSIDPGIAGAFF.

This clonotype was seen at least ten times. This sequence joins TRBV6-5 and TRBJ2-1, with TRBD2 matching 11 bases. With V trimmed by 4 bases and J by 0 bases, 8 bases remained unmatched. The CDR3 is made up of 18 amino acids. Germline CDR1 is MNHEY and CDR2 is SVGAGI. The CDR3, as DNA: TGTGCCAGCAGTTTGACTAGCGGGGCCTCGAGCTCCTACAATGAGCAGTTCTTC. Translated: CASSLTSGASSSYNEQFF.

The sample holds a few counts of this clonotype. The V call is TRBV19, the J call TRBJ1-1; 7 nucleotides line up with TRBD1. CDR3 size: 13 residues. Trimming cost V 8 bases and J 2 bases; bases outside gene matches: 5. Germline loops: CDR1 LNHDA, CDR2 SQIVND (reference sequence). CDR3 sequence (DNA): TGTGCCAGTGCAGGGGGGGGTAACACTGAAGCTTTCTTT. Translation: CASAGGGNTEAFF.

This clonotype was picked up a small number of times. The V call is TRBV19, the J call TRBJ1-5; D is perhaps TRBD1 (5 bases). The germline V gene encodes CDR1 LNHDA and CDR2 SQIVND (reference sequence). The CDR3 totals 17 residues. V was pared by 2 bases and J by 1 base, with 15 bases between. In nucleotides, the CDR3 is TGTGCCAGTAGTATAAACAGGAGTCGCGGGAGCAATCAGCCCCAGCATTTT. Protein sequence: CASSINRSRGSNQPQHF.

This clonotype was recorded a few times. The V call is TRBV7-9, the J call TRBJ2-5; a possible D gene is TRBD1 (6 bases). The CDR3 runs to 13 residues. Trimming pared 4 bases from V and 3 bases from J, leaving 9 bases between. In germline, CDR1 is SEHNR, CDR2 FQNEAQ (reference sequence). In nucleotides, the CDR3 is TGTGCCAGCAGCTGGAAGGGGGAAGAGACCCAGTACTTC. Encoded protein: CASSWKGEETQYF.

J is TRBJ1-4 and V is TRBV12-3 or TRBV12-4, with TRBD1 identical over 9 bases. With 7 bases clipped from V and 8 bases from J, the junction kept 8 bases outside the gene matches. This CDR3 has 14 amino acids. CDR3: CASTHRGHKEKLFF. In DNA form, the CDR3 reads TGTGCCAGCACCCACAGGGGGCATAAGGAAAAACTGTTTTTT.

This chain uses TRBV6-6 with TRBJ2-7; 8 nucleotides align to TRBD1. Germline assignment: CDR1 MNHNY and CDR2 SVGAGI (reference sequence). V gave up 6 bases and J gave up 3 bases; unmatched junction bases: 19. CDR3 size: 18 residues. The CDR3 loop reads CASSPTDFPGTGNYEQYV. The CDR3 nucleotides are TGTGCCAGCAGCCCCACTGATTTCCCCGGGACAGGCAACTACGAGCAGTACGTC.

This clonotype was seen a few times. The chain links TRBV18 to TRBJ2-3; 8 nucleotides align to TRBD1. The CDR3 runs 16 residues. Looked up from germline, CDR1 is KGHSH and CDR2 is LQKENI. V gave up 1 base and J gave up 5 bases; unmatched junction bases: 8. The CDR3 bases are TGTGCCAGCTCACCACGAACGGGCAGGGGGCGAGATACGCAGTATTTT. Its protein product is CASSPRTGRGRDTQYF.

The chain joins TRBV2 to TRBJ1-1; D might be TRBD1 (5 bases). Germline CDR1 is SNHLY and CDR2 is FYNNEI. This CDR3 is built from 14 residues. The V end lost 9 bases, the J end lost 0 bases, and 14 bases lay between the germline ends. DNA for the CDR3: TGTGCCAGTCCCAGGGCCAGGGTGAACACTGAAGCTTTCTTT. Amino acid sequence: CASPRARVNTEAFF.

The V and J genes are TRBV12-3 or TRBV12-4 and TRBJ2-5; D not certain. The CDR3 runs to 13 residues. V lost 5 bases to trimming and J lost 3 bases, with 10 bases between them. This CDR3 is CASSGMIEETQYF. DNA for the CDR3: TGTGCCAGCAGTGGGATGATAGAAGAGACCCAGTACTTC.

In this sample, this clonotype turned up a few times. This rearrangement joins TRBV12-3 or TRBV12-4 to TRBJ2-3, with D perhaps TRBD1 or TRBD2 (6 bases each). The CDR3 runs 15 residues. The germline V and J ends were trimmed by 5 bases and 1 base, with 13 bases remaining between them. CDR3 residues: CASSDRGPGTDTQYF. As DNA, the CDR3 is TGTGCCAGCAGTGATCGGGGGCCCGGCACAGATACGCAGTATTTT.

This sequence joins TRBV6-6 and TRBJ2-1, with 13 bases matching TRBD2. V shed 4 bases, J shed 7 bases, and the junction held 7 bases outside the gene matches. Per the germline V gene, CDR1 is MNHNY and CDR2 is SVGAGI (reference sequence). The CDR3 extends over 16 amino acids. CDR3 in DNA: TGTGCCAGCAGTTTTGGACTAGCGGGGGTGAATAATGAGCAGTTCTTC. Its translation: CASSFGLAGVNNEQFF.

The genes are TRBV28 and TRBJ2-5; the D gene could be TRBD1 or TRBD2 (5 bases each). This CDR3 is 14 amino acids long. CDR1 is MDHEN and CDR2 is SYDVKM in the germline V gene. V was trimmed by 5 bases and J by 5 bases, leaving 15 bases between them. This CDR3 is CASSPFRREETQYF. CDR3 coding DNA: TGTGCCAGCAGTCCCTTCCGCAGGGAGGAGACCCAGTACTTC. The whole variable domain, remainder taken from reference TRBV28 and TRBJ2-5, is DVKVTQSSRYLVKRTGEKVFLECVQDMDHENMFWYRQDPGLGLRLIYFSYDVKMKEKGDIPEGYSVSREKKERFSLILESASTNQTSMYLCASSPFRREETQYFGPGTRLLVL.

The chain's CDR3 is CASIDPTGNGYTF. In DNA form, the CDR3 reads TGTGCCAGCATCGACCCAACGGGCAATGGCTACACCTTC. V and J are TRBV12-3 or TRBV12-4 and TRBJ1-2; no definite D call. This CDR3 has 13 amino acids. The V and J ends lost 7 bases and 6 bases respectively, with 15 bases between them.

The V call is TRBV29-1, the J call TRBJ2-1, with a tentative D call TRBD2 (5 bases). From germline, CDR1 is SQVTM and CDR2 ANQGSEA. The CDR3 runs 14 residues. V lost 3 bases and J lost 6, with 15 bases in between. Here the CDR3 reads CSVETGDFVNEQFF. The CDR3 coding sequence is TGCAGCGTTGAGACCGGGGATTTCGTCAATGAGCAGTTCTTC.

This clonotype was seen only a few times. The rearrangement joins TRBV7-9 to TRBJ2-5; 9 nucleotides line up with TRBD2. The CDR3 has 14 residues. The V gene end was trimmed by 4 bases and the J gene end by 4 bases; junction bases not matched to a gene: 4. Germline CDR1 is SEHNR and CDR2 is FQNEAQ (reference sequence). CDR3 sequence (DNA): TGTGCCAGCAGCTCTTTAGCGGGAGCAGAGACCCAGTACTTC. Encoded protein: CASSSLAGAETQYF.

This clonotype was seen a few times. One junction end disagrees with the germline gene, perhaps due to a read error. CDR3 loop: CANSSGTGYSNEQFF. DNA of the CDR3: TGTGCCAACAGCTCAGGGACAGGGTATAGTAATGAGCAGTTCTTC. This chain links TRBV7-6 with TRBJ2-1; 9 bases are a match to TRBD1. Germline V gene data show CDR1 as SGHVS and CDR2 as FNYEAQ. The CDR3 spans 15 residues. The variable domain in full, with the rest retrieved from reference TRBV7-6 and TRBJ2-1, is GAGVSQSPRYKVTKRGQDVALRCDPISGHVSLYWYRQALGQGPEFLTYFNYEAQQDKSGLPNDRFSAERPEGSISTLTIQRTEQRDSAMYRCANSSGTGYSNEQFFGPGTRLTVL.

A remark on this clonotype: The junction differs from germline at one of its ends, possibly a read error. The gene calls are TRBV7-9 and TRBJ2-7, with D maybe TRBD2 (7 bases). CDR1 is SEHNR and CDR2 is FQNEAQ in the germline V gene (reference sequence). The CDR3 has 14 amino acids. The CDR3 protein is CASSPGGRSYEQHF. As DNA, the CDR3 is TGTGCCAGCAGCCCCGGGGGGCGCTCCTACGAGCAGCACTTC.

This clonotype has just a few counts. The chain's CDR3 is CASRLQGGSYEQYF. The CDR3 region has the DNA TGTGCCAGCAGGTTACAGGGAGGGTCCTACGAGCAGTACTTC. The rearrangement uses TRBV12-3 or TRBV12-4 and TRBJ2-7; possible D gene TRBD2, 7 bases. The ends were cut back, 6 bases at V and 1 base at J, with 13 bases in the middle. The CDR3 runs to 14 residues.

V gene TRBV19 combines with J gene TRBJ1-1; 7 positions agree with TRBD1. Looked up from germline, CDR1 is LNHDA and CDR2 is SQIVND (reference sequence). There are 13 residues in the CDR3. Trimming at V came to 4 bases and at J to 4 bases, leaving 3 bases not matched to a gene. The CDR3 DNA sequence: TGTGCCAGTAGTAAGGGACAGAGCACTGAAGCTTTCTTT. Its protein is CASSKGQSTEAFF.

This clonotype was counted only a few times. The genes are TRBV7-8 and TRBJ1-2; TRBD1 is a possible D gene (5 bases). This CDR3 has 14 amino acids. CDR1 and CDR2 from the germline V gene are SGHVS and FQNEAQ. Trimming pared 5 bases from V and 4 bases from J, leaving 14 bases between. CDR3 loop: CASSPMGLIYGYTF. DNA for the CDR3: TGTGCCAGCAGCCCCATGGGGCTTATCTATGGCTACACCTTC. Based on the CDR3 plus reference TRBV7-8 and TRBJ1-2, the full variable domain is GAGVSQSPRYKVAKRGQDVALRCDPISGHVSLFWYQQALGQGPEFLTYFQNEAQLDKSGLPSDRFFAERPEGSVSTLKIQRTQQEDSAVYLCASSPMGLIYGYTFGSGTRLTVV.

V is TRBV20-1 and J is TRBJ1-2; D unclear. The CDR3 length is 14 residues. Trimming removed 0 bases at V and 8 bases at J, with 16 bases between. Germline CDR1 is DFQATT and CDR2 is SNEGSKA (reference sequence). The CDR3 here is CSARDSQDFWGYTF. The CDR3 DNA reads as TGCAGTGCTAGAGATTCTCAGGACTTCTGGGGCTACACCTTC.

The chain carries TRBV7-6 and TRBJ1-5, with unresolved D. The V end was cut by 1 base, the J end by 1 base, with 11 bases between. This CDR3 comprises 16 residues. The V gene's germline CDR1 is SGHVS and CDR2 FNYEAQ. CDR3 loop: CASSLGFGPSNQPQHF. The DNA for the CDR3 is TGTGCCAGCAGCTTAGGGTTTGGGCCGAGCAATCAGCCCCAGCATTTT.